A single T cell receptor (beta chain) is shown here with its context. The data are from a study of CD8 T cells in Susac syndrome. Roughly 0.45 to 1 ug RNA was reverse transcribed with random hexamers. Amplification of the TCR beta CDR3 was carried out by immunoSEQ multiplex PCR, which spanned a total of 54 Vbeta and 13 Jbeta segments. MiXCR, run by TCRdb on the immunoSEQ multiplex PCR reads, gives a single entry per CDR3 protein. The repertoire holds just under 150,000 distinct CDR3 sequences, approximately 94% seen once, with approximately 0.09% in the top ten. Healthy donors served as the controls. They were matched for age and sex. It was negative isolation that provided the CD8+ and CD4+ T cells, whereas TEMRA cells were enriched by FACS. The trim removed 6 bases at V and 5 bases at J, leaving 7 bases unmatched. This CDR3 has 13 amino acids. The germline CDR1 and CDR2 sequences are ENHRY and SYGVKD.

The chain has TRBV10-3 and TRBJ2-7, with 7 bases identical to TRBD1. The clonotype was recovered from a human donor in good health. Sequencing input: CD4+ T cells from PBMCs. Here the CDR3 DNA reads TGTGCCATCAGCGGACAGGCTGACGACGAGCAGTACTTC. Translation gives CAISGQADDEQYF.